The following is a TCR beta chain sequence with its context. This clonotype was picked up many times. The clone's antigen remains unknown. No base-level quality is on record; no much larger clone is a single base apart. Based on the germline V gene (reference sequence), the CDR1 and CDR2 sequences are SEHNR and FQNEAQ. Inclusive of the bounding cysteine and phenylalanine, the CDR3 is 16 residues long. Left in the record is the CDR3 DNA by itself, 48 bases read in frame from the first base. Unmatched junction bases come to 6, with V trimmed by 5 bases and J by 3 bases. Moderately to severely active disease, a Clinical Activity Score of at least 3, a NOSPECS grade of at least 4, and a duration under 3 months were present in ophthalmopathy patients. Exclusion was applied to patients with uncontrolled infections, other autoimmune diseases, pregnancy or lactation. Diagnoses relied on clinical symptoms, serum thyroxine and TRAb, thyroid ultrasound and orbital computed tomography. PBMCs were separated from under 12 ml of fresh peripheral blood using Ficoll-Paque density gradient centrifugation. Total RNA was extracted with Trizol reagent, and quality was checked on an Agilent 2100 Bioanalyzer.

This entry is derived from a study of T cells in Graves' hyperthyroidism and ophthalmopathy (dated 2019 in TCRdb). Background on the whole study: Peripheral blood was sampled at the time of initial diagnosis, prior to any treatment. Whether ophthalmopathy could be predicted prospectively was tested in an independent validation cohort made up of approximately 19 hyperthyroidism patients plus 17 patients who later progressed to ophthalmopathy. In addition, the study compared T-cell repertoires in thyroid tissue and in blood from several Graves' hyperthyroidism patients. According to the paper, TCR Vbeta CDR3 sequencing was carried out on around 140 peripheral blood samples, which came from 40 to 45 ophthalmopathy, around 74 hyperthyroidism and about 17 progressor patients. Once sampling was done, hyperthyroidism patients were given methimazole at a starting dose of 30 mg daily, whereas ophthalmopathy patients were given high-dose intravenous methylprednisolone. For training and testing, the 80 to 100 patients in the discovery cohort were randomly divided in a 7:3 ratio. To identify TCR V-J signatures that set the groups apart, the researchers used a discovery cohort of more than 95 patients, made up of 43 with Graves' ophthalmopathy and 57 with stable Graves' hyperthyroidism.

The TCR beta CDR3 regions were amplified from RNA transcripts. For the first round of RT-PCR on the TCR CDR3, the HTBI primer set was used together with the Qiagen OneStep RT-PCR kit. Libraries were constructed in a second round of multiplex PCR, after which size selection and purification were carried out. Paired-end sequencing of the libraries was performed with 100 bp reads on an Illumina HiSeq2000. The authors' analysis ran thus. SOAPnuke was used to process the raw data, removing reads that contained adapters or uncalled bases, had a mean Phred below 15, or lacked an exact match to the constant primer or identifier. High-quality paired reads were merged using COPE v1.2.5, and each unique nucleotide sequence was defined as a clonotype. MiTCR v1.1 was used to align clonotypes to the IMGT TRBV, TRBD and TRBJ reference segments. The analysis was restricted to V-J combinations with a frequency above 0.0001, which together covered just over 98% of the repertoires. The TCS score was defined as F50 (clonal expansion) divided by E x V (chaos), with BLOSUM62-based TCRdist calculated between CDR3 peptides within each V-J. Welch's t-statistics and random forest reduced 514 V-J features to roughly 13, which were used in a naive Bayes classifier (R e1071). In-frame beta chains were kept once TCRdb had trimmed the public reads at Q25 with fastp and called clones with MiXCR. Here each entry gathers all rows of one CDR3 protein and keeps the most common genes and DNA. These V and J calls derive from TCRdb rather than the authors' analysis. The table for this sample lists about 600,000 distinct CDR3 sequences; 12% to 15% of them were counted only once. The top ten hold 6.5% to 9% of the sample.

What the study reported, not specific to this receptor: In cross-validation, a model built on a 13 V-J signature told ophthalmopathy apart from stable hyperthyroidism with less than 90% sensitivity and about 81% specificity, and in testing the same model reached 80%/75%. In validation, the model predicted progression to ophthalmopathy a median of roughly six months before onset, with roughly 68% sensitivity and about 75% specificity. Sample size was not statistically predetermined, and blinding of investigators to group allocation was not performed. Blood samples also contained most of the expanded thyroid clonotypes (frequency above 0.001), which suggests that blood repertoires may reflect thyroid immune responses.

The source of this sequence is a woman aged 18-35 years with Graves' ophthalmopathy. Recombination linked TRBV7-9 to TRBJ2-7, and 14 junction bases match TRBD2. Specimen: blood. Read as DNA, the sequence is TGTGCCAGCAGCACCAAGACTAGCGGGAGGGGCTACGAGCAGTACTTC. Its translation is CASSTKTSGRGYEQYF. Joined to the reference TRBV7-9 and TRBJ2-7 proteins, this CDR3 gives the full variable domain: DTGVSQNPRHKITKRGQNVTFRCDPISEHNRLYWYRQTLGQGPEFLTYFQNEAQLEKSRLLSDRFSAERPKGSFSTLEIQRTEQGDSAMYLCASSTKTSGRGYEQYFGPGTRLTVT.